This TCR beta chain appears in the sequencing data of a study of long-term antiretroviral therapy in people with HIV (dated by TCRdb to about 2022). About the study as a whole: The earliest samples were collected about a decade before the 2015 WHO recommendation for immediate ART, when ART was typically delayed until CD4 counts fell. No cross-contamination during QIAcube processing was shown when test extractions of a monoclonal T-cell line were performed alongside about 33 polyclonal samples. A retrospective serial study tested whether ART initiation and durable HIV suppression were associated with changes in peripheral blood TRB repertoire composition and diversity. Of the 30 participants with HIV, approximately twelve were female. From some 33 adults with confirmed HIV infection, the cohort provided 150 to 200 cryopreserved PBMC samples, gathered serially across a mean of approximately six years (range 1-12).

General conclusions and limits of the study: Inferences about post-ART repertoire changes were limited because no data were available on ART adherence, viral resistance or therapy changes. Limited PBMC availability meant only the TCR beta chain was sequenced, without alpha chain pairing. Compared with controls, HIV repertoires had narrower CDR3 length ranges, and the network structure pointed to an antigen-experienced repertoire that shifted only slightly toward naive after ART. Expanded TRB clones identified before ART initiation dominated the repertoire at all time points, although this dominance fluctuated and declined in many PLHIV after ART. Because cell numbers in pre-ART samples were limited, unsorted PBMC were profiled instead of sorted CD4+ and CD8+ T cells. The samples span the years 2004 to 2017, and the ART regimens used may be less effective than current regimens. A significant increase in TRB diversity was found to be associated with ART initiation, although TRB diversity was observed to remain significantly below that of transplant donor controls even after long-term ART.

Points on this clone: No cognate antigen has been identified for it. No base qualities exist here, and no much larger clone lies one base off it.

Sequencing of the TRB variable region was done with the immunoSEQ hsTCRB v3.0 assay at survey level resolution. The target sequencing depth for TRB was roughly 35,000-50,000 T-cell genomes per sample. An Illumina MiSeq with a v3 150-cycle kit was used to sequence the pooled TRB libraries. The study's processing was this. Repertoire analysis was run in R within a reproducible Nextflow workflow that covered QC, data transformation and analysis. LymphoSeq2, an R package for exploring AIRR-Seq data, was used to implement custom analyses. After excluding a handful of samples that yielded fewer than 5000 total TRB sequences, fewer than 200 HIV repertoires remained for analysis. Of the 188 retained HIV repertoires, approximately 60 were collected before and around 130 after ART initiation. Repertoires were downsampled to 5000 TRB nucleotide sequences, and summary statistics were averaged over 100 downsampling iterations. The analysis kept only TRB sequences whose CDR3 regions were at least seven amino acids long. Two measures captured diversity: a Shannon entropy-derived clonality score and the Gini coefficient. Repertoire networks linked the top 5000 CDR3 amino acid sequences whenever two sequences differed by an edit distance of one. Antigen specificity groups and MHC restriction were predicted for TRB CDR3 amino acid sequences with GLIPH2. To flag known CMV, EBV, HIV or tissue antigen associations, CDR3 amino acid sequences were matched against VDJdb and McPAS-TCR. Pre-ART, post-ART and control groups were compared with Wilcoxon signed-rank tests and Holm-Bonferroni correction. The table comes from immuneACCESS by way of TCRdb, which keeps in-frame sequences with V and J called. Part of the clones is missing from these tables; in studies checked, under half for an unresolved V gene and the rest for unknown reasons. V and J calls plus clone size are reproduced from that table; the DNA served to infer D and trimming. The sample yields tens of thousands of clones; around four fifths were counted once. The ten largest clones add up to around 8.9% of the sample.

V loses 4 bases at its end and J loses 1 base; junction bases beyond the gene matches: 2. Reading the germline V gene gives CDR1 SGHNT and CDR2 YENEEA. The CDR3 sequence holds 15 residues, the cysteine and phenylalanine included. Here the CDR3 DNA is all that survives: 45 bases in frame from base 1. Participants were included only if at least one PBMC sample before ART initiation and at least two post-ART samples were available. Every participant with HIV received treatment in the United States of America. Before DNA extraction, cryopreserved samples of roughly 1-10 million PBMC were thawed and washed. At the time of the earliest PBMC sample, participants with HIV were aged between roughly 20 and 54 years. Per participant, PBMC samples came from 1-4 timepoints prior to ART initiation and 2-8 timepoints following ART initiation, for a median of 7 samples. Serial HIV viral load, CD4+ T-cell count, ART history and demographic data were obtained for every participant. Using a Qiagen kit on a QIAcube, genomic DNA was extracted from unsorted PBMC, with samples processed in batches of 12.

Recombination linked TRBV11-3 to TRBJ2-2; 8 junctional bases match TRBD1. The TCR originated in a woman in her 40s with HIV. Here the sequenced sample was unsorted PBMCs, taken 1.2 years after starting antiretroviral therapy. The CDR3 loop reads CASSSGTGNTGELFF. The DNA sequence is as follows: TGTGCCAGCAGCTCCGGGACAGGGAACACCGGGGAGCTGTTTTTT.